This TCR beta chain was recorded in a study of cytomegalovirus exposure and HLA in healthy donors. Overall study context: Caucasian-associated ancestry cluster membership applied to about 83% of 398 genotyped donors. Study-level points and caveats: TCR beta V segments were, for the most part, productive about 87% or about 30% of the time in an earlier analysis. Relative to the approximately 700-donor mean, N-insertions were reportedly fewer in an Asian-associated ancestry cluster in a later analysis.

Concerning this clone itself: Its antigen remains unidentified.

The germline CDR1 and CDR2 sequences are LNHDA and SQIVND (reference sequence). Trimming took 3 bases from V and 6 from J; bases not matched to a gene: 6. This CDR3 has 15 amino acids. The PCR made use of 60 Vbeta and 13 Jbeta primers. The table came from immunoSEQ multiplex PCR; TCRdb's copy has only in-frame clones and leaves some out. Recorded for this sample: 40,000 to 60,000 clones. Specimen: PBMCs. This clonotype originated in a man aged 35-49 years in good health and CMV-seropositive. This chain joins TRBV19 and TRBJ1-2, with 11 bases lining up with TRBD1. CDR3 sequence reads: CASSIRDRGSDGYTF. The CDR3 DNA is TGTGCCAGTAGTATCCGGGACAGGGGGTCGGATGGCTACACCTTC.